This T cell receptor (beta chain) was captured in a study of cytomegalovirus exposure and HLA in healthy donors. General study results and limits: Specific recognition of CMV antigens was confirmed in vitro for a few chains (all CMV-associated).

Assay: immunoSEQ multiplex PCR; the TCRdb copy retains only in-frame clones and omits some. Seen here are 200,000 to 250,000 clones, around nine tenths observed once, and the top ten hold less than 3%. About this clone itself: Its specificity is not known.

This CDR3 contains 18 residues. V lost 2 bases, J lost 3 bases, and 6 bases stayed unmatched. In germline, CDR1 is LGHNA, CDR2 YSLEER. V usage is TRBV4-3 and J usage is TRBJ2-2; 13 nucleotides line up with TRBD2. This receptor was identified in a man younger than 30 in good health and CMV-seronegative. The sample taken for sequencing was PBMCs. The CDR3 region is CASSQTTSGGAYTGELFF. As DNA, the CDR3 is TGCGCCAGCAGCCAAACCACTAGCGGGGGGGCCTACACCGGGGAGCTGTTTTTT.